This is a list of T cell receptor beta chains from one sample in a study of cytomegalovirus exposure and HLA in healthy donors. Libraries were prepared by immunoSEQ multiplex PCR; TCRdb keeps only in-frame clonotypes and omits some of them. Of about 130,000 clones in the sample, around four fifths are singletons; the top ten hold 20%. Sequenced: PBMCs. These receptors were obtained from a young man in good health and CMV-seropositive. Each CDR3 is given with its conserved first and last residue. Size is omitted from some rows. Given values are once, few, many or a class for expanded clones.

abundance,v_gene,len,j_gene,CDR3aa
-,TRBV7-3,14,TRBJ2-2,CASSSDTNTGELFF
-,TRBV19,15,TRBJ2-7,CASSGRGTGQNEQYF
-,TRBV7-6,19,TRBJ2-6,CASSPRTGTELSGANVLTF
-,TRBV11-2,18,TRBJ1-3,CASSNHRDSFPSGNTIYF
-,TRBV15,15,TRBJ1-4,CATSRGGGRNEKLFF
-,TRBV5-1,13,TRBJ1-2,CASSWDRGDGYTF
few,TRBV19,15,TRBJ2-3,CASSIAFGTPDTQYF
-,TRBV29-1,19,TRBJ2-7,CSVKRPSGTPTSGGSEQYF
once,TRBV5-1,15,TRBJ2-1,CASSLGTPESNEQFF
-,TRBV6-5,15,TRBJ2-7,CASKSDRTAAYEQYF
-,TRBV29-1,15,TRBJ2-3,CSVRGLAGRTDTQYF
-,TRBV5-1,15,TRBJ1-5,CASSLEGSVNQPQHF
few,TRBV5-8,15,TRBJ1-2,CASSLNSVIAYGYTF
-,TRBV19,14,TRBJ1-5,CASNLPGSDQPQHF
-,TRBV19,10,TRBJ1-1,CASIAGRAFF
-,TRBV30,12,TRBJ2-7,CACTSGSYEQYF
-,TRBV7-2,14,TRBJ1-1,CASSLRQGNTEAFF
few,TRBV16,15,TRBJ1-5,CASSLKGVGDQPQHF
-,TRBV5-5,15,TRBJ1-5,CASSLLGQGNQPQHF
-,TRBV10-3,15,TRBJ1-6,CAISGMSSYNSPLHF
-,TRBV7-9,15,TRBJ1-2,CASSSPGEAGRGYTF
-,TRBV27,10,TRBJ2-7,CASSLREQYF
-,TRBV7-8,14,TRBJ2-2,CASSLEGRTGELFF
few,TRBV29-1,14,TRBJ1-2,CSVEDYGQYYGYTF
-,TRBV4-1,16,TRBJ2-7,CASSQDKGRGLYEQYF
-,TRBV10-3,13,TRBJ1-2,CAISGGGTYGYTF
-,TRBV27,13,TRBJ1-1,CASSTHRGQEAFF
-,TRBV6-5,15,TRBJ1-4,CASRQALSTNEKLFF
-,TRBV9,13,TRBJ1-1,CASSVSSNTEAFF
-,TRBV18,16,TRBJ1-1,CASSFTWTGTNTEAFF
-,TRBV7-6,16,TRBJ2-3,CASSPITDSHTDTQYF
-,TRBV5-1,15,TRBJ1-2,CASSLVGGVANGYTF
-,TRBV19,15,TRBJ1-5,CASSIGTGGNQPQHF
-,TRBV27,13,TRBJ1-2,CASSPPSGYGYTF
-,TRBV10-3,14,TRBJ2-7,CAIRLQGAREEQYF
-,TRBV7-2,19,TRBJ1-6,CASSFNPSRTGSINSPLHF
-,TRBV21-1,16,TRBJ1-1,CASSKEGQGRSTEAFF
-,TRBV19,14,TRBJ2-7,CASSIGATSYEQYF
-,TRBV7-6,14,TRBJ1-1,CASSLDGGNTEAFF
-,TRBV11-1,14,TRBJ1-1,CASSRTGWNTEAFF
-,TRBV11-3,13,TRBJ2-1,CASSGGAKNEQFF
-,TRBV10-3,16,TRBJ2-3,CAISEKEGTSTDTQYF
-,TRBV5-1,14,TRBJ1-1,CASSLGSTSTEAFF
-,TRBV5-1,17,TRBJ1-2,CASSLRGGGGADYGYTF
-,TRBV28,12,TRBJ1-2,CALQGGNYGYTF
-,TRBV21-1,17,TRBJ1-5,CASSKNRKDYSNQPQHF
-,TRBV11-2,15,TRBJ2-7,CASSFGQGAGYEQYF
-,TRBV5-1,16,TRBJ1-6,CASSLSEATYNSPLHF
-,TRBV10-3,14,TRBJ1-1,CAISDPPGGSEAFF
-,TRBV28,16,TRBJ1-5,CASSQGRPGGYQPQHF
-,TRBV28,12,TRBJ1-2,CASLTAVGGYTF
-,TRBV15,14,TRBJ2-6,CATRKGSGANVLTF
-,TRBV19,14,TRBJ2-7,CASSMAQRQGEQYF
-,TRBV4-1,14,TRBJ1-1,CASSQVVGGTEAFF